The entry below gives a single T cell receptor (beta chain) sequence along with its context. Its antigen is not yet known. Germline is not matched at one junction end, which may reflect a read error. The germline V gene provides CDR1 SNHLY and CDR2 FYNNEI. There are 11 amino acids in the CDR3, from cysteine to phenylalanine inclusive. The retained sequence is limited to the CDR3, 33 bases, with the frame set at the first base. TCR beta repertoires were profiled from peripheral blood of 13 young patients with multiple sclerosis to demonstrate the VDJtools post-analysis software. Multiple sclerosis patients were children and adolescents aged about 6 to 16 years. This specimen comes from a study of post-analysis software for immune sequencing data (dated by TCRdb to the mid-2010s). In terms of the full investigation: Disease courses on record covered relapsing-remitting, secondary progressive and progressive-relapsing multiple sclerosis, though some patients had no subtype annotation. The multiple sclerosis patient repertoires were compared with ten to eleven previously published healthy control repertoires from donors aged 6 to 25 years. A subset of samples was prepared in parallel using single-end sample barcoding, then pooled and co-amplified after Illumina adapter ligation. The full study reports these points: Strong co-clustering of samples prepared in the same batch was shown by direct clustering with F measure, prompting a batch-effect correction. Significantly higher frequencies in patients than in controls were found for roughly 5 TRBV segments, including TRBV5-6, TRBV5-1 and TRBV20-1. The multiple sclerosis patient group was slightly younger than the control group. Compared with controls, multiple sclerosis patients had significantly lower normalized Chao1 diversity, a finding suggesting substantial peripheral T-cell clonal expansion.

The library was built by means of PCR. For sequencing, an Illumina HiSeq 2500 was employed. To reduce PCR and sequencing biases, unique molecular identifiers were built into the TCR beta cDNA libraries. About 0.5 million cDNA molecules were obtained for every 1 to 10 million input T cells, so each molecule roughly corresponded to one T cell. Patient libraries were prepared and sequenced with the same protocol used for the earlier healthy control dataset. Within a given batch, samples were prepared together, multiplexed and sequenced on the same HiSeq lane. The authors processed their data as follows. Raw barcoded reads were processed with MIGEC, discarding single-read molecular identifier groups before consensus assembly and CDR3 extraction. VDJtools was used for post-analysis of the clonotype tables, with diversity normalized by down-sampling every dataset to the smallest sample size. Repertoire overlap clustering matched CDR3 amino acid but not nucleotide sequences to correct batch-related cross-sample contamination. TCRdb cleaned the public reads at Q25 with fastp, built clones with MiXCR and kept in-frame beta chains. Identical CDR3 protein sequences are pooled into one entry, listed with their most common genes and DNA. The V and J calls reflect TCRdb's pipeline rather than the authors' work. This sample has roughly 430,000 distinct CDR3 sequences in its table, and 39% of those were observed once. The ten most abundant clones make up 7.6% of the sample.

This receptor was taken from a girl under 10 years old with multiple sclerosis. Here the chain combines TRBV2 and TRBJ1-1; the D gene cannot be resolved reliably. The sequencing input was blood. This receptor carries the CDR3 CASSDYTEAFF. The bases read TGTGCCAGCAGTGATTACACTGAAGCCTTCTTT.